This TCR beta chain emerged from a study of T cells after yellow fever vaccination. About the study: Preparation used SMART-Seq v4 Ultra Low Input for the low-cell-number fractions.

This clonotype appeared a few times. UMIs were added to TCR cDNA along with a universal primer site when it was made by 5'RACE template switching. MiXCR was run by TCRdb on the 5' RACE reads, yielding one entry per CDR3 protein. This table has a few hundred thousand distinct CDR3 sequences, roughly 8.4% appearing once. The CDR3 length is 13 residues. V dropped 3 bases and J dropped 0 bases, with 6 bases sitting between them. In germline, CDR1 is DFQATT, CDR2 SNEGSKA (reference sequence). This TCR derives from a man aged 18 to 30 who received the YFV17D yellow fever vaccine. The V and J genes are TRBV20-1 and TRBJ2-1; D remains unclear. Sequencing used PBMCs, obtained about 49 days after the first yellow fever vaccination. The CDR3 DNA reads TGCAGTGCTAGTACACGCTCCTACAATGAGCAGTTCTTC. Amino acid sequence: CSASTRSYNEQFF.